The 24 T cell receptor beta chains below all came from one sample that was sequenced in a study of CD8 T cells in Susac syndrome. With random hexamers, 0.5 to 1 ug RNA was reverse transcribed. MiXCR, applied by TCRdb to the immunoSEQ multiplex PCR reads, yields one record per CDR3 protein. The data contain 150,000 to 200,000 distinct CDR3 sequences, roughly 95% of them singletons. Source material: CD4+ T cells from PBMCs. Receptors were obtained from a human donor with Susac syndrome.

V and J are TRBV24-1 and TRBJ1-1; D is ambiguous. This CDR3 has 13 amino acids. Germline V CDR1 and CDR2: KGHDR, SFDVKD. V lost 3 bases and J 7 bases, leaving 11 bases between the germline ends. The CDR3 DNA follows: TGTGCCACCAGTGATGGCGTTCGGGGTGAAGCTTTCTTT. Translated: CATSDGVRGEAFF.

The chain couples TRBV30 to TRBJ1-1; unclear D gene. CDR3 size: 11 residues. V was trimmed by 7 bases and J by 1 base, leaving 7 bases between them. In germline, CDR1 is GTSNPN, CDR2 SVGIG (reference sequence). This CDR3 is CAYRGNTEAFF. DNA of the CDR3: TGTGCCTACCGCGGGAACACTGAAGCTTTCTTT.

The rearrangement joins TRBV5-1 to TRBJ2-1, with D possibly matching TRBD2 (5 bases). Per the germline V gene, CDR1 is SGHRS and CDR2 is YFSETQ. This CDR3 has 17 residues. The ends were cut back, 2 bases at V and 0 bases at J, with 15 bases in the middle. The CDR3 is CASSFRTRGSSYNEQFF. In DNA form, the CDR3 reads TGCGCCAGCAGCTTTAGAACTCGGGGTAGCTCCTACAATGAGCAGTTCTTC. The whole variable domain, filled in from reference TRBV5-1 and TRBJ2-1, reads KAGVTQTPRYLIKTRGQQVTLSCSPISGHRSVSWYQQTPGQGLQFLFEYFSETQRNKGNFPGRFSGRQFSNSRSEMNVSTLELGDSALYLCASSFRTRGSSYNEQFFGPGTRLTVL.

The chain carries TRBV7-3 and TRBJ1-1; no reliable D call. Per the germline V gene, CDR1 is SGHTA and CDR2 is FQGTGA. V lost 1 base to trimming and J lost 1 base, with 4 bases between them. CDR3 length: 13 amino acids. The CDR3 protein is CASSLMKNTEAFF. The CDR3 coding sequence is TGTGCCAGCAGCTTAATGAAGAACACTGAAGCTTTCTTT.

The chain carries TRBV20-1 and TRBJ2-3; 7 nucleotides align to TRBD1. This CDR3 is 12 amino acids long. Losses at the gene ends were 6 bases for V and 4 bases for J; bases not matched to a gene: 4. The germline gives CDR1 DFQATT, CDR2 SNEGSKA (reference sequence). The CDR3 nucleotides read TGCAGTGCAGGGGGCCAGGCAGATACGCAGTATTTT. Translation: CSAGGQADTQYF.

This sequence joins TRBV29-1 and TRBJ2-1; 8 nucleotides agree with TRBD1. Germline assignment: CDR1 SQVTM and CDR2 ANQGSEA. CDR3 size: 14 residues. Trimming at V came to 8 bases and at J to 2 bases, leaving 8 bases not matched to a gene. The CDR3 nucleotides read TGCAGCCTTGGGTTGGGACAGGCCTACAATGAGCAGTTCTTC. As protein: CSLGLGQAYNEQFF.

Here the CDR3 reads CASSQEVGRVEKLFF. In DNA form, the CDR3 reads TGCGCCAGCAGCCAAGAAGTGGGGCGCGTGGAAAAACTGTTTTTT. The V call is TRBV4-3, the J call TRBJ1-4; tentative D call: TRBD1 (5 bases). CDR3 size: 15 residues. The ends were cut back, 0 bases at V and 8 bases at J, with 13 bases in the middle. CDR1 LGHNA and CDR2 YSLEER come from the germline V gene.

The chain couples TRBV30 to TRBJ2-4; 9 nucleotides agree with TRBD2. The CDR3 loop spans 17 amino acids. V shed 5 bases, J shed 1 base, and the junction held 12 bases outside the gene matches. Germline-derived CDR1 and CDR2 are GTSNPN and SVGIG (reference sequence). CDR3 in amino acids: CAWGAGGRILAKNIQYF. In DNA form, the CDR3 reads TGTGCCTGGGGTGCGGGAGGGCGGATTTTGGCCAAAAACATTCAGTACTTC.

The genes are TRBV9 and TRBJ1-2; TRBD1 might be the D (5 bases). Germline V gene data show CDR1 as SGDLS and CDR2 as YYNGEE. The CDR3 spans 12 residues. Trimming left V 5 bases short and J 4 bases short, with 9 bases between. The CDR3 DNA sequence: TGTGCCAGCAGGGAGGGACGCTATGGCTACACCTTC. It codes for CASREGRYGYTF.

The chain recombines TRBV29-1 with TRBJ2-7; 13 bases align to TRBD2. J lost 2 bases, V lost 6 bases, and 4 bases had no gene match. The CDR3 is 14 residues long. The germline gives CDR1 SQVTM, CDR2 ANQGSEA. CDR3 nucleotides: TGCAGCGTCCAAACTAGCGGGAGGGCCTACGAGCAGTACTTC. Translated, it gives CSVQTSGRAYEQYF.

The V and J genes are TRBV20-1 and TRBJ2-1, with 7 nucleotides matching TRBD2. V trimming: 6 bases; J trimming: 9 bases; junction bases outside the gene matches: 11. This CDR3 contains 13 residues. Per the germline V gene, CDR1 is DFQATT and CDR2 is SNEGSKA (reference sequence). In DNA form, the CDR3 reads TGCAGTGCCTGGACTAGTTTTGCGGTTGAGCAGTTCTTC. It is translated as CSAWTSFAVEQFF.

This sequence joins TRBV6-2 or TRBV6-3 and TRBJ2-7; D unclear. Deletions cut 0 bases from V and 5 bases from J, with 8 bases between. The V gene's germline CDR1 is MNHEY and CDR2 SVGEGT. The CDR3 totals 13 residues. The CDR3 reads CASSYSVGNEQYV. The CDR3 nucleotides read TGTGCCAGCAGTTACTCAGTGGGGAACGAGCAGTACGTC.

This rearrangement joins TRBV3-1 to TRBJ2-1, with D hard to call. V gave up 1 base and J gave up 8 bases, with 3 bases separating them. Germline V gene sequence: CDR1 LGHDT, CDR2 YNNKEL (reference sequence). The CDR3 spans 11 residues. The DNA for the CDR3 is TGTGCCAGCAGCCAAGGTTATGAGCAGTTCTTC. This gives the protein CASSQGYEQFF.

CDR3 in amino acids: CAWSRVPSGELFF. CDR3 sequence (DNA): TGTGCCTGGAGTCGTGTCCCTTCTGGGGAGCTGTTTTTT. The chain has TRBV30 and TRBJ2-2; no reliable D call. Germline values: CDR1 GTSNPN, CDR2 SVGIG (reference sequence). The length of the CDR3 is 13 residues. V was pared by 2 bases and J by 8 bases, with 12 bases between.

The chain uses TRBV5-6 and TRBJ2-5; the D is unclear. V gave up 4 bases and J gave up 5 bases, with 15 bases separating them. The CDR3 has 14 residues. The V gene's germline CDR1 is SGHDT and CDR2 YYEEEE. The CDR3: CASSPVQVGETQYF. The CDR3 DNA is TGTGCCAGCAGCCCGGTTCAGGTGGGGGAGACCCAGTACTTC.

This chain joins TRBV12-3 or TRBV12-4 and TRBJ1-1; 10 nucleotides match TRBD1. Trimming at V came to 7 bases and at J to 7 bases, leaving 6 bases not matched to a gene. The CDR3 is 13 amino acids. Written as DNA, the CDR3 is TGTGCCAGCATCCCCGGGACAGGGGATGAAGCTTTCTTT. This codes for CASIPGTGDEAFF.

The V gene is TRBV9, the J gene TRBJ2-1; D gene ambiguous. The CDR3 contains 14 residues. Germline-derived CDR1 and CDR2 are SGDLS and YYNGEE. Trimming shortened V by 3 bases and J by 0 bases, and 7 bases separated the two germline ends. Here the CDR3 reads CASSAWGSYNEQFF. The DNA of the CDR3 is TGTGCCAGCAGCGCTTGGGGCTCCTACAATGAGCAGTTCTTC.

The chain employs TRBV24-1 and TRBJ2-5; D remains ambiguous. Per germline, CDR1 KGHDR and CDR2 SFDVKD. V shed 5 bases and J shed 4 bases, with 4 bases lying between them. This CDR3 spans 11 amino acids. The CDR3 coding sequence is TGTGCCACCAGTGTGGGAGAGACCCAGTACTTC. This gives the protein CATSVGETQYF.

The genes are TRBV29-1 and TRBJ2-1; 15 bases map to TRBD2. The trim removed 4 bases at V and 4 bases at J, leaving 5 bases unmatched. The germline CDR1 and CDR2 sequences are SQVTM and ANQGSEA. The CDR3 runs 16 residues. CDR3 sequence: CSVVPGLAGGYNEQFF. CDR3 bases: TGCAGCGTTGTCCCGGGACTAGCGGGAGGATACAATGAGCAGTTCTTC.

This clonotype has a handful of counts. This rearrangement joins TRBV6-1 to TRBJ2-4; possibly TRBD1 for D (6 bases). The CDR3 consists of 12 residues. With 7 bases removed from V and 13 bases from J, the gap between germline ends came to 17 bases. Germline CDR1 is MNHNS and CDR2 is SASEGT. In nucleotides, the CDR3 is TGTGCCAGCAAGGCAGGGGCAGATTTGCAGTACTTC. Translating gives CASKAGADLQYF.

Turning to this clonotype: Germline and junction disagree at one end, which may indicate a read error. J is TRBJ2-4 and V is TRBV3-1; no definite D call. The CDR3 extends over 14 amino acids. From germline, CDR1 is LGHDT and CDR2 YNNKEL (reference sequence). CDR3 bases: TGTGTCAGCAGCCCCCGTAGCCGGGTAGACATTCAGTACTTC. Residues: CVSSPRSRVDIQYF.

This clonotype has just one count. The chain employs TRBV30 and TRBJ2-6; D ambiguous. The CDR3 is made up of 15 amino acids. Germline assignment: CDR1 GTSNPN and CDR2 SVGIG (reference sequence). The V end was cut by 2 bases, the J end by 0 bases, with 8 bases between. CDR3 DNA: TGTGCCTGGAGTAATAGACGCTCTGGGGCCAACGTCCTGACTTTC. This encodes CAWSNRRSGANVLTF.

The V and J genes are TRBV20-1 and TRBJ2-7; 9 positions agree with TRBD2. The V gene's germline CDR1 is DFQATT and CDR2 SNEGSKA (reference sequence). With 0 bases clipped from V and 5 bases from J, the junction kept 11 bases outside the gene matches. This CDR3 has 16 amino acids. The CDR3 DNA is TGCAGTGCTAGAGATATCCTAGCGGGGTCTCGGGACGAGCAGTACTTC. Translating it yields CSARDILAGSRDEQYF.

The chain recombines TRBV20-1 with TRBJ2-3; TRBD1 agrees at 7 bases. This CDR3 contains 12 residues. From germline, CDR1 is DFQATT and CDR2 SNEGSKA (reference sequence). The ends lost 3 bases at V and 6 bases at J; junction bases unmatched: 3. CDR3 in DNA: TGCAGTGCTAGGGTAGGGGGCGATACGCAGTATTTT. Amino acid sequence: CSARVGGDTQYF.